The sequence of this T cell receptor (beta chain) was determined in a study of Ad26.COV2.S vaccination and SARS-CoV-2 variants. Overall study results and limits: People given the vaccine had a wider spike-specific TCR breadth than placebo recipients did.

As regards this clone: Its antigen is unknown.

The germline gives CDR1 SQVTM, CDR2 ANQGSEA. Trimming cost V 3 bases and J 1 base, with 21 bases left between them. The CDR3 consists of 17 residues. Assay used: immunoSEQ multiplex PCR; TCRdb lists only in-frame clones, some missing. The sample lists over 85,000 clones; more than 65% were seen once. The gene calls are TRBV29-1 and TRBJ2-5; D might be TRBD2 (6 bases). Sequenced material: peripheral blood, taken after recovery from COVID-19. This clonotype was obtained from a human donor who had recovered from COVID-19. The CDR3 region has the DNA TGCAGCGTTGAGGGAGGCCCAACACTAGGCCCCCAAGAGACCCAGTACTTC. This gives the protein CSVEGGPTLGPQETQYF.